This T cell receptor beta chain was recovered during a study of cytomegalovirus exposure and HLA in healthy donors. Produced via immunoSEQ multiplex PCR; TCRdb's table is partial and in-frame only. This table holds about 73,000 clones, 70% to 90% found once. Overall study results and limits: High specificity and sensitivity for cytomegalovirus status were reported for the classifier.

This clone was found once. Its antigen is not known. The sequence was collected from a woman aged 18-29 years in good health and CMV-seropositive. Sequencing input: PBMCs.

CDR3 in amino acids: CASSLRLAGSSGANVLTF. The CDR3 bases are TGCGCCAGCAGCTTGCGACTAGCGGGCTCCTCTGGGGCCAACGTCCTGACTTTC. The chain recombines TRBV5-1 with TRBJ2-6; 10 positions agree with TRBD2. Losses at the gene ends were 1 base for V and 0 bases for J; bases not matched to a gene: 4. CDR1 is SGHRS and CDR2 is YFSETQ in the germline V gene. The CDR3 sequence is 18 residues long.